This TCR beta chain came from a study of cytomegalovirus exposure and HLA in healthy donors. Study-wide findings and caveats: Approximately 160 TCR beta chains were listed as cytomegalovirus-associated.

PCR employed 60 Vbeta and 13 Jbeta primers. The assay was immunoSEQ multiplex PCR, and TCRdb's table has in-frame clones only and misses some. The sample includes some 160,000 clones, around 82% seen only once; the top ten take approximately 5.1%. Worth noting for this clone: Its antigen is unknown.

In germline, CDR1 is MNHEY, CDR2 SMNVEV (reference sequence). The CDR3 has 14 amino acids. V was pared by 5 bases and J by 6 bases, with 9 bases of the junction left unmatched. Input material: PBMCs. The TCR sequence derives from a man aged 35 to 55 in good health and CMV-seronegative. This chain uses TRBV27 with TRBJ2-7; 8 positions match TRBD1. Here the CDR3 DNA reads TGTGCCAGCAGTCAGACAGGGGAAATTGGCGAGCAGTACTTC. Its translation: CASSQTGEIGEQYF.